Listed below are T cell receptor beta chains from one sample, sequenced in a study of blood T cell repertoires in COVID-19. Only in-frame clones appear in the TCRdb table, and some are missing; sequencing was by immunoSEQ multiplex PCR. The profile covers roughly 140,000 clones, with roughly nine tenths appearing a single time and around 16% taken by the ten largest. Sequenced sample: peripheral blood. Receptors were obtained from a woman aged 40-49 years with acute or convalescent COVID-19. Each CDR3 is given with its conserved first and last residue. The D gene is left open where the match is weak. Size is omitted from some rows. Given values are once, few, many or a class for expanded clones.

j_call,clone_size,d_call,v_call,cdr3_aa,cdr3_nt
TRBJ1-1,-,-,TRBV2,CASRENRRNTEAFF,TGTGCCAGCAGGGAGAACAGGAGGAACACTGAAGCTTTCTTT
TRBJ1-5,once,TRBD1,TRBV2,CASSETPGGSQPQHF,TGTGCCAGCAGTGAAACTCCAGGGGGAAGTCAGCCCCAGCATTTT
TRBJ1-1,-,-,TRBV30,CAWNTGTPEAFF,TGTGCCTGGAACACAGGGACCCCTGAAGCTTTCTTT
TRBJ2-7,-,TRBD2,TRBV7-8,CASSLASTSGRITYEQYF,TGTGCCAGCAGCTTAGCGAGTACTAGCGGGAGGATCACCTACGAGCAGTACTTC
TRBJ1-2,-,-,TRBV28,CASSSGQGVVYGYTF,TGTGCCAGCAGTTCGGGACAAGGAGTAGTCTATGGCTACACCTTC
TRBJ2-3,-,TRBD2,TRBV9,CASSVLAGGTDTQYF,TGTGCCAGCAGCGTACTAGCGGGGGGCACAGATACGCAGTATTTT
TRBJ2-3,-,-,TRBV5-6,CASSPGFSDTQYF,TGTGCCAGCAGCCCGGGATTCTCGGATACGCAGTATTTT
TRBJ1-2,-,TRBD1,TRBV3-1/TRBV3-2,CASSQDLGDRVDGYTF,TGTGCCAGCAGCCAAGATCTCGGGGACAGGGTTGATGGCTACACCTTC
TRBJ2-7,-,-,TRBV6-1,CASSEASYYEQYF,TGTGCCAGCAGTGAAGCGTCCTATTACGAGCAGTACTTC
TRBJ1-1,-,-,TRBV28,CASSATGREAFF,TGTGCCAGCAGTGCCACAGGGCGGGAAGCTTTCTTT
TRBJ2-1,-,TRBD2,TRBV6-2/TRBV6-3,CASSYWRGGTSNEQFF,TGTGCCAGCAGTTACTGGCGGGGGGGTACCTCCAATGAGCAGTTCTTC
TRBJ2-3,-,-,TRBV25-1,CASIQTDTQYF,TGTGCCAGCATCCAGACAGATACGCAGTATTTT
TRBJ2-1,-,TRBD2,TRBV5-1,CASSSGTSEPNEQFF,TGCGCCAGCAGCTCCGGGACTAGCGAACCCAATGAGCAGTTCTTC
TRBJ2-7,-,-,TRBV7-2,CASSLVYESGYEQYF,TGTGCCAGCAGCTTAGTATACGAGTCGGGCTACGAGCAGTACTTC
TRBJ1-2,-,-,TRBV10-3,CAIRVSTDAGQFGQHYGYTF,TGTGCCATCAGAGTTAGCACAGACGCAGGACAGTTTGGCCAACATTATGGCTACACCTTC
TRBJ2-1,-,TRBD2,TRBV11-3,CASSLGTRRYNEQFF,TGTGCCAGCAGCCTCGGGACTAGACGCTACAATGAGCAGTTCTTC
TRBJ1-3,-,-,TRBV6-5,CASRVTSSGNTIYF,TGTGCCAGCAGAGTTACAAGCTCTGGAAACACCATATATTTT
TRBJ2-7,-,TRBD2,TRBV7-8,CASSPRTSGGSSYEQYF,TGTGCCAGCAGCCCCAGGACTAGCGGGGGAAGCTCCTACGAGCAGTACTTC
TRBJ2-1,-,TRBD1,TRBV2,CASSRDRDYNEQFF,TGTGCCAGCAGCCGGGACAGGGACTACAATGAGCAGTTCTTC
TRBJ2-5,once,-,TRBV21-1,CASSKGSTGTTQETQYF,TGTGCCAGCAGCAAAGGGTCCACCGGGACAACTCAAGAGACCCAGTACTTC